This entry is about one T cell receptor (beta chain). Its target antigen remains unknown. One end of the junction is discordant with germline, which a read error may explain. Genomic DNA was extracted with the Qiagen DNeasy kit from unsorted PBMCs and from negatively selected CD4+ and CD8+ fractions. TCR beta CDR3 regions were amplified by immunoSEQ multiplex PCR using primers annealing to V and J segments. A synthetic immune receptor repertoire was used to minimize amplification bias, and any remaining bias was removed computationally after sequencing. The published analysis was carried out like this. Repertoire diversity was quantified as the Shannon entropy index using custom Python scripts. Unsorted, CD4+ and CD8+ repertoires were analyzed separately, except in combined analyses where CD4+ and CD8+ sequences were merged in silico. A clone was considered expanded if an increase in frequency of at least 2-fold after treatment relative to C1D1 was found, and a pseudocount of 0.5 was applied to clones undetected at baseline. Singleton clones were defined as clones with 0 or 1 copy at C1D1, and non-singleton clones were defined as clones with 2 or more copies. Clones expanded in unsorted samples were annotated as CD4+, CD8+ or unknown by matching protein sequences in sorted samples from the same patient. Wilcoxon tests were applied to paired samples to test diversity changes from C1D1 to C4D1. Sourced from immuneACCESS, this table was stored by TCRdb with only in-frame sequences that have V and J called. A share of the clones is absent; for the studies checked, an unresolved V gene accounts for under half, and the remainder has no known explanation. From that table come the V and J calls and clone size; the DNA was used to work out D and trimming. The sample contains about 21,000 clones, approximately 74% of them found a single time. Around 21% of the sample is held by the ten biggest clonotypes.

Sample time point, as interpreted from the label and publication: cycle 1 day 1 (C1D1), immediately before nivolumab initiation. All trial patients had relapsed after autologous stem cell transplantation, with cohorts A, B and C differing in prior brentuximab vedotin exposure. The trial cohort included around 56 patients with relapsed/refractory classical Hodgkin lymphoma, and each patient had a best overall response of complete response, partial response or progressive disease. In the multi-cohort phase II CheckMate 205 trial, trial patients received single-agent nivolumab. An independent review committee assessed best overall response using the 2007 International Working Group response criteria. Trial PBMCs were obtained immediately prior to nivolumab initiation (C1D1) and on therapy at cycle 2 day 1 and cycle 4 day 1. Peripheral blood was collected in 8 mL Vacutainer Cell Preparation Tubes, from which PBMCs were isolated by centrifugation and then cryopreserved.

These data come from a study of PD-1 blockade in classical Hodgkin lymphoma (dated by TCRdb to 2020 to 2022). In the study overall: Nivolumab dosing was 3 mg/kg intravenously every 2 weeks, continuing until either disease progression or unacceptable toxicity. To define a peripheral blood immune signature of response to PD-1 blockade in classical Hodgkin lymphoma, the study combined TCR beta sequencing with CyTOF.

Summary of the overall study and its limitations: The study was limited to a single clinical trial cohort, and causes of repertoire differences, possibly disease activity or prior therapy, remained undefined. A significant rise by C4D1 was seen in CD4+ but not CD8+ TCR diversity (p=0.0027 vs p=0.16), with the rise being most apparent in complete responders (p=0.02). Among trial patients, those achieving complete response had baseline diversity similar to that of newly diagnosed patients, while diversity was significantly lower in partial responders and progressors. Lower diversity was seen in patients whose nivolumab began less than 1 year after ASCT, and these patients were left out of later analyses so that immune reconstitution would not confound the results. Newly diagnosed patients were reported to have lower baseline TCR diversity than healthy donors, and relapsed/refractory patients were reported to have lower baseline TCR diversity still.

CDR1 SGHTS and CDR2 YDEGEE were looked up in the germline V gene. The CDR3 runs 18 residues from the cysteine to the phenylalanine. Only the CDR3 part of the read is kept: 54 bases, read in frame from the first base. Here the chain combines TRBV5-8 and TRBJ2-2; 10 nucleotides in the junction match TRBD2. The origin of this receptor is a human donor with classical Hodgkin lymphoma. The sequencing here drew on peripheral blood mononuclear cells (PBMCs), taken at baseline. The bases read TGTGCCAGCAGTTTGGGGACTTCTAGCGGGGGGAACACCGGGGAGCTGTTTTTT. Its coded protein is CASSLGTSSGGNTGELFF.